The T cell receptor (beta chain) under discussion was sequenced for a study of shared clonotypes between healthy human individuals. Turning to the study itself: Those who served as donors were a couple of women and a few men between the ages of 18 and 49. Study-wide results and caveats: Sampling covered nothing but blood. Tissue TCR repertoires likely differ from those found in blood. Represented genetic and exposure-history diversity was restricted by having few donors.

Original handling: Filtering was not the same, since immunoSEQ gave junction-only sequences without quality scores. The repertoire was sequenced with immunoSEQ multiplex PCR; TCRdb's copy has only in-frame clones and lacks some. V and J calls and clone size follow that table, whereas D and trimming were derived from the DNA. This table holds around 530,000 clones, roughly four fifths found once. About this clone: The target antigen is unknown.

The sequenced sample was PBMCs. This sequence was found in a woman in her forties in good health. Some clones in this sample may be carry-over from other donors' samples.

The CDR3 DNA sequence: TGCGCCAGCAGCCACGGAGTATACAAGACCCAGTACTTC. This codes for CASSHGVYKTQYF. The chain carries TRBV5-1 and TRBJ2-5; no clear D gene. The V gene lost 4 bases and the J gene lost 6 bases, with 13 bases spanning the gap. Per germline, CDR1 SGHRS and CDR2 YFSETQ. The length of the CDR3 is 13 residues.